Listed below are T cell receptor beta chains from one sample, sequenced in a study of cytomegalovirus exposure and HLA in healthy donors. Using immunoSEQ multiplex PCR, the repertoire was profiled, and TCRdb retains in-frame clones only, with some absent. Of approximately 89,000 clones listed, about four fifths were seen once; the top ten hold 10%. The source material was PBMCs. The receptor source for this set is a human donor in good health. CDR3s include the opening cysteine and the closing phenylalanine or tryptophan. D genes are given only for firm matches. Only some rows state a clone size, as once, few, many or a class for expanded clones.

>TRBV30|NA|TRBJ1-2|NA
CAWSLRPGFPYGYTF
TGTGCCTGGAGCCTGCGACCCGGGTTTCCCTATGGCTACACCTTC
>TRBV19|TRBD2|TRBJ2-3|few
CASRLARMGTDTQYF
TGTGCCAGTCGACTAGCTCGGATGGGCACAGATACGCAGTATTTT
>TRBV4-2|TRBD2|TRBJ2-3|few
CASSQGGSSGGAHTQYF
TGTGCCAGCAGCCAAGGCGGATCTAGCGGGGGGGCCCATACGCAGTATTTT
>TRBV18|TRBD1|TRBJ2-7|NA
CASSLGTGGEQYF
TGTGCCAGCTCACTAGGGACAGGGGGAGAGCAGTACTTC
>TRBV28|NA|TRBJ1-5|NA
CASSFAGMVGNQPQHF
TGTGCCAGCAGTTTTGCAGGAATGGTGGGCAATCAGCCCCAGCATTTT
>TRBV11-3|NA|TRBJ2-1|few
CASSSPRSHEQFF
TGTGCCAGCAGCTCCCCCCGCAGTCATGAGCAGTTCTTC
>TRBV5-4|TRBD1|TRBJ1-6|NA
CASSLGQGNSPLHF
TGTGCCAGCAGCTTGGGACAGGGGAATTCACCCCTCCACTTT
>TRBV5-6|TRBD1|TRBJ1-6|NA
CASSLTPGQGFSPLHF
TGTGCCAGCAGCTTGACTCCGGGACAGGGTTTTTCACCCCTCCACTTT
>TRBV20-1|NA|TRBJ1-2|NA
CSAPANYGYTF
TGCAGTGCCCCGGCTAACTATGGCTACACCTTC
>TRBV6-6|TRBD1|TRBJ1-6|NA
CASKGQGEGAPLHF
TGTGCCAGCAAGGGACAGGGGGAAGGGGCACCCCTCCACTTT
>TRBV9|TRBD2|TRBJ2-2|NA
CASSVKRTSGSYGELFF
TGTGCCAGCAGCGTAAAACGGACTAGCGGGAGTTACGGGGAGCTGTTTTTT
>TRBV5-1|TRBD2|TRBJ2-5|NA
CARKEERDIGGLQETQYF
TGCGCCAGGAAAGAGGAGCGGGATATTGGGGGACTGCAAGAGACCCAGTACTTC
>TRBV5-4|TRBD1|TRBJ2-6|once
CASSSTGGAGANVLTF
TGTGCCAGCAGCTCGACAGGGGGCGCTGGGGCCAACGTCCTGACTTTC
>TRBV30|NA|TRBJ1-5|NA
CAWSSSGYAQPQHF
TGTGCCTGGAGTAGTTCGGGGTATGCCCAGCCCCAGCATTTT
>TRBV7-9|NA|TRBJ1-1|few
CASSLEVGGEAFF
TGTGCCAGCAGCTTAGAGGTTGGGGGGGAAGCTTTCTTT
>TRBV6-1|TRBD1|TRBJ1-6|few
CASSDPGTANF
TGTGCCAGCAGTGACCCCGGGACAGCCAACTTT
>TRBV11-3|NA|TRBJ2-7|NA
CASSHAQGSGEQYF
TGTGCCAGCAGTCACGCCCAGGGGTCTGGCGAGCAGTACTTC
>TRBV5-8|TRBD2|TRBJ2-1|NA
CASSPSRLAGGAEQFF
TGTGCCAGCAGCCCAAGTAGACTAGCGGGAGGCGCTGAGCAGTTCTTC
>TRBV5-8|NA|TRBJ2-1|NA
CASSSGQTSSYNEQFF
TGTGCCAGCAGCTCCGGACAGACGAGCTCCTACAATGAGCAGTTCTTC
>TRBV9|NA|TRBJ1-2|NA
CASSVGQGNYGYTF
TGTGCCAGCAGCGTAGGGCAGGGGAACTATGGCTACACCTTC
>TRBV9|NA|TRBJ1-6|NA
CASSAMNSPLHF
TGTGCCAGCAGCGCAATGAATTCACCCCTCCACTTT
>TRBV18|NA|TRBJ2-7|NA
CASSPTAPYEQYF
TGTGCCAGCTCACCAACTGCACCCTACGAGCAGTACTTC
>TRBV11-2|NA|TRBJ2-2|NA
CASSAHPTGELFF
TGTGCCAGCAGCGCGCACCCTACCGGGGAGCTGTTTTTT
>TRBV7-3|TRBD1|TRBJ2-1|NA
CASSPDRGPLSEQFF
TGTGCCAGCAGCCCGGACAGGGGGCCCTTAAGTGAGCAGTTCTTC